Listed here is a single T cell receptor (beta chain). What it recognizes is unknown. This entry is derived from a study of cytomegalovirus exposure and HLA in healthy donors. Across the study: Earlier results showed 120 million or so unique TCR beta sequences derived from approximately 180 million T cells.

V dropped 5 bases and J dropped 3 bases, with 12 bases sitting between them. This CDR3 contains 14 residues. Germline lookup yields CDR1 MNHEY and CDR2 SMNVEV (reference sequence). The study ran its PCR with 60 Vbeta and 13 Jbeta primers. Produced via immunoSEQ multiplex PCR; TCRdb's table is partial and in-frame only. The sample holds around 120,000 clones, around 78% seen once. Notes on the study in general: Under in vitro conditions, three CMV-associated chains were confirmed as specific for CMV antigens. The authors later found HLA-associated TCR beta chains more clonally expanded than equally common others. Another analysis was done later, and it associated around 15,000 TCR beta sequences with HLA alleles at 0.05 false discovery rate.

This chain uses TRBV27 with TRBJ2-3; perhaps TRBD1 as D (5 bases). The sequencing input was PBMCs. The source is a woman in her forties in good health and CMV-seronegative. CDR3 bases: TGTGCCAGCAGTGTCAGGGCCGGAACAGATACGCAGTATTTT. The encoded protein is CASSVRAGTDTQYF.